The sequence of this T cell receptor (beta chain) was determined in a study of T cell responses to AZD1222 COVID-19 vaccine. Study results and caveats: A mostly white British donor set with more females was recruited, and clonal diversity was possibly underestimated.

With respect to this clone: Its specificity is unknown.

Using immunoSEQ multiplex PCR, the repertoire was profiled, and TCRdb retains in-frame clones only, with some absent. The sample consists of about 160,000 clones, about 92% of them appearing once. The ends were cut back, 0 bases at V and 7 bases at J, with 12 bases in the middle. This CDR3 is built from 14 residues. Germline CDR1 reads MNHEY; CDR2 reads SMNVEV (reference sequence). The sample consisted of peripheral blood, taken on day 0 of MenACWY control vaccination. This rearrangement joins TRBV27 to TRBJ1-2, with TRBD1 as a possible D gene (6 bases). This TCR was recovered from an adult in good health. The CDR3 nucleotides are TGTGCCAGCAGTTTATCGGCGGGGGCGGGTGGCTACACCTTC. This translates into CASSLSAGAGGYTF.